The following is a TCR beta chain sequence with its context. Following RNA extraction, reverse transcription yielded cDNA that acted as the sequencing template. Sequencing used immunoSEQ multiplex PCR; TCRdb keeps in-frame clones, though not all of them. The data contain over 60,000 clones, 35% to 55% of them singletons. Treatment noted: oral pan-JAK inhibitor, 5-10 mg twice daily. Collection of lesional scalp punch biopsies and peripheral blood was performed in alopecia areata patients. CDR3 size: 12 residues. V dropped 6 bases and J dropped 8; count of bases not matched to a gene: 8. Looked up from germline, CDR1 is SQVTM and CDR2 is ANQGSEA. The source of the sample is a study of CD8+ T cells in alopecia areata. Across the study: Treated patients swallowed 5 to 10 mg of oral tofacitinib twice daily.

The chain employs TRBV29-1 and TRBJ2-3; 7 nucleotides match TRBD1. The receptor was derived from a human donor with alopecia areata. The source was CD8+ T cells sorted from blood, collected at approximately week 36, from a patient treated with tofacitinib. The CDR3 DNA reads TGCAGCGTCACCCAGGGGGACGGTACGCAGTATTTT. It yields the protein CSVTQGDGTQYF.